The 15 T cell receptor beta chains presented below share a single source sample, sequenced in a study of blood T cell repertoires in COVID-19. The protocol was immunoSEQ multiplex PCR, while the TCRdb copy is restricted to in-frame clones and leaves out a portion. The sample holds more than 250,000 clones; about nine tenths are singletons and the top ten take roughly 2.6%. The material sequenced was PBMCs or T cells enriched from blood (not recorded which). Every receptor here comes from a woman aged 18-35 years who had recovered from COVID-19.

The V gene is TRBV7-2, the J gene TRBJ2-5; tentative D call: TRBD2 (7 bases). This CDR3 has 18 residues. Trimming removed 10 bases at V and 5 bases at J, with 32 bases between. In germline, CDR1 is SGHTA, CDR2 FQGNSA. CDR3 nucleotides: TGTGCCAAAAGAGGGGGGGTAGACACCATACGGACCGGGGAGACCCAGTACTTC. This translates into CAKRGGVDTIRTGETQYF.

For this clone: At the DNA level, this CDR3 is encoded by other sequences in the same sample as well. The genes are TRBV9 and TRBJ1-2; D is unresolved. CDR1 is SGDLS, CDR2 YYNGEE, per germline. Trimming removed 0 bases from V and 5 bases from J, with 11 bases in between. The CDR3 runs 14 residues. CDR3: CASSVGGQSYGYTF. The CDR3 bases are TGTGCCAGCAGCGTAGGAGGGCAGTCTTATGGCTACACCTTC.

The CDR3 DNA reads TGTGCCAGCTCACCCTCGACTAGCGTTCGCACAGATACGCAGTATTTT. Amino acid sequence: CASSPSTSVRTDTQYF. This chain joins TRBV18 and TRBJ2-3; 8 positions agree with TRBD2. This CDR3 region has 16 residues. The trim removed 3 bases at V and 1 base at J, leaving 6 bases unmatched. Germline CDR1 reads KGHSH; CDR2 reads LQKENI.

With regard to this clone: This sample also contains other DNA sequences that code for the same CDR3. The V call is TRBV9, the J call TRBJ1-5; D is undetermined. Germline V CDR1 and CDR2: SGDLS, YYNGEE. Between the trimmed V and J ends, which lost 0 bases and 2 bases, there was a span of 6 bases. CDR3 length equals 14 residues. CDR3 nucleotide sequence: TGTGCCAGCAGCGTAGCCGGGGGCAATCAGCCCCAGCATTTT. The encoded protein is CASSVAGGNQPQHF.

The chain links TRBV6-5 to TRBJ2-2, with 9 nucleotides matching TRBD2. This CDR3 is 14 amino acids long. Trimming cost V 10 bases and J 6 bases; bases outside gene matches: 9. CDR1 and CDR2 (germline): MNHEY, SVGAGI. The CDR3 loop is CATPERGEAGELFF. CDR3 DNA: TGTGCCACTCCCGAGCGGGGGGAGGCCGGGGAGCTGTTTTTT.

The rearrangement joins TRBV7-8 to TRBJ2-3; 9 nucleotides align to TRBD2. This CDR3 contains 16 residues. J lost 0 bases, V lost 3 bases, and 4 bases had no gene match. The germline CDR1 and CDR2 sequences are SGHVS and FQNEAQ. CDR3 sequence (DNA): TGTGCCAGCAGCTTGGCGGGGGGGCGGAGCACAGATACGCAGTATTTT. Amino acid sequence: CASSLAGGRSTDTQYF.

V is TRBV9 and J is TRBJ2-3, with a weak D call TRBD2 (5 bases). The germline V and J ends were trimmed by 4 bases and 0 bases, with 12 bases remaining between them. This CDR3 is built from 15 residues. The V gene's germline CDR1 is SGDLS and CDR2 YYNGEE. CDR3 loop: CASSPWRTSTDTQYF. The DNA for the CDR3 is TGTGCCAGCAGCCCATGGCGGACTAGCACAGATACGCAGTATTTT.

The chain combines TRBV10-3 with TRBJ2-7; 13 bases line up with TRBD2. The V gene end was trimmed by 10 bases and the J gene end by 3 bases; junction bases not matched to a gene: 15. CDR3 length equals 17 residues. CDR1 and CDR2 (germline): ENHRY, SYGVKD. DNA of the CDR3: TGTGCCACCAGGACTAGCGGGAGTGTTGACTCAGGCTACGAGCAGTACTTC. Protein: CATRTSGSVDSGYEQYF.

The table lists this clone with a count of one. This rearrangement joins TRBV4-3 to TRBJ1-6, with D perhaps matching TRBD1 (5 bases). With 5 bases removed from V and 4 bases from J, the gap between germline ends came to 9 bases. The CDR3 runs to 14 residues. The V gene's germline CDR1 is LGHNA and CDR2 YSLEER. The DNA for the CDR3 is TGCGCCAGCAGCGACAGCTATTATAATTCACCCCTCCACTTT. Amino acids: CASSDSYYNSPLHF.

In its sample, this clone was seen a few times. This chain connects TRBV4-3 to TRBJ2-1; TRBD1 agrees at 8 bases. The CDR3 extends over 16 amino acids. The V and J ends lost 0 bases and 7 bases, in that order; junction bases with no gene match: 8. The germline gives CDR1 LGHNA, CDR2 YSLEER. CDR3 sequence (DNA): TGCGCCAGCAGCCAAGATGAGGGGCAGGGGGCAAATGAGCAGTTCTTC. Amino acid sequence: CASSQDEGQGANEQFF.

V usage is TRBV4-3 and J usage is TRBJ1-3; a weak D match, TRBD1 (5 bases). V was clipped by 3 bases and J by 0 bases, with 6 bases between them. CDR1 and CDR2 (germline): LGHNA, YSLEER. The CDR3 length is 14 residues. CDR3 protein: CASSQTDSGNTIYF. DNA of the CDR3: TGCGCCAGCAGCCAGACAGACTCTGGAAACACCATATATTTT.

This chain links TRBV9 with TRBJ2-2; 10 bases are a match to TRBD2. Losses at the gene ends were 4 bases for V and 4 bases for J; bases not matched to a gene: 7. This CDR3 is 16 amino acids long. Germline CDR1 SGDLS, CDR2 YYNGEE. CDR3 bases: TGTGCCAGCAGCCCCGGAGCGGGAGGGGGCACCGGGGAGCTGTTTTTT. Protein product: CASSPGAGGGTGELFF.

The genes are TRBV7-9 and TRBJ1-1, with TRBD1 matching over 8 bases. Germline-derived CDR1 and CDR2 are SEHNR and FQNEAQ (reference sequence). The CDR3 runs to 17 residues. The V segment lost 6 bases and the J segment 0 bases; nucleotides outside the gene matches: 12. DNA of the CDR3: TGTGCCAGCAGTCAAAAAGGGACAGGAAGCATGAACACTGAAGCTTTCTTT. Its protein product is CASSQKGTGSMNTEAFF.

This clone has a single count. The rearrangement uses TRBV27 and TRBJ2-1; 10 bases align to TRBD2. There are 16 residues in the CDR3. The germline V gene encodes CDR1 MNHEY and CDR2 SMNVEV (reference sequence). V lost 5 bases to trimming and J lost 6 bases; unmatched junction nucleotides: 10. The CDR3 protein is CASSPRAGGPPNEQFF. The DNA for the CDR3 is TGTGCCAGCAGTCCCAGAGCGGGAGGGCCCCCCAATGAGCAGTTCTTC.

This clone has just a few counts. V and J are TRBV6-5 and TRBJ2-5; 8 bases align to TRBD1. Germline V gives CDR1 MNHEY, CDR2 SVGAGI. The V gene end was trimmed by 4 bases and the J gene end by 7 bases; junction bases not matched to a gene: 11. The CDR3 has 15 amino acids. The CDR3 loop is CASSSMGQALGTQYF. The CDR3 DNA reads as TGTGCCAGCAGTTCGATGGGACAGGCCTTGGGGACCCAGTACTTC.